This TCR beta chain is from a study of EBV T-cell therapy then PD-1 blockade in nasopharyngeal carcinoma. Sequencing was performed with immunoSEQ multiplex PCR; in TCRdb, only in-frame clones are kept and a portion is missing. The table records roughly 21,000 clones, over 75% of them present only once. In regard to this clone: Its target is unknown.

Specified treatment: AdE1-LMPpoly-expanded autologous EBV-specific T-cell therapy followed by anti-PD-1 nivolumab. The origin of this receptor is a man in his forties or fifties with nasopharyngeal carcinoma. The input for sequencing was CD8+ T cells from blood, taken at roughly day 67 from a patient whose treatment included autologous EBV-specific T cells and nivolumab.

CDR3 in amino acids: CASSLGPNYGYTF. The CDR3 DNA is TGCGCCAGCAGCTTGGGGCCGAACTATGGCTACACCTTC. The rearrangement links TRBV5-1 to TRBJ1-2; D not certain. V was cut by 0 bases and J by 2 bases, with 5 bases left in between. The germline V gene encodes CDR1 SGHRS and CDR2 YFSETQ. There are 13 residues in the CDR3.